A selection of T cell receptor beta chains follows, all from one sample in a study of neurological immune-mediated disorders. TCRdb recomputed calls from the 5' RACE reads with MiXCR, one row per CDR3 protein. The table lists approximately 41,000 distinct CDR3 sequences, more than 12% of them singletons. What was sequenced was CD4+ T cells from blood. These receptors all come from a woman aged 55 to 70 with HTLV-1-associated myelopathy (HAM/TSP). Both conserved end residues are part of each CDR3. D genes are given only for firm matches. Size is stated for part of the rows, as once, few or many counts, or as a class when the clone is expanded.

D: .
size: many
length: 14
J: TRBJ2-7
V: TRBV5-1
CDR3: CASSLDSNAYEQYF
DNA: TGCGCCAGCAGCTTGGACAGTAATGCCTACGAGCAGTACTTC

D: TRBD2
size: many
length: 17
J: TRBJ2-3
V: TRBV5-1
CDR3: CASSLEGLAGRTDTQYF
DNA: TGCGCCAGCAGCTTGGAGGGACTAGCGGGGCGCACAGATACGCAGTATTTT

D: .
size: many
length: 16
J: TRBJ2-6
V: TRBV5-1
CDR3: CASTLSRASGANVLTF
DNA: TGCGCCAGCACGCTATCGAGGGCATCTGGGGCCAACGTCCTGACTTTC

D: TRBD2
size: many
length: 14
J: TRBJ2-3
V: TRBV10-1
CDR3: CASRGVGLADTQYF
DNA: TGCGCCAGCAGGGGTGTAGGACTAGCTGATACGCAGTATTTT

D: .
size: many
length: 13
J: TRBJ2-5
V: TRBV2
CDR3: CASKGGVRETQYF
DNA: TGTGCCAGCAAAGGCGGGGTGAGAGAGACCCAGTACTTC

D: .
size: many
length: 14
J: TRBJ2-7
V: TRBV29-1
CDR3: CSVEFSADSYEQYF
DNA: TGCAGCGTTGAATTCTCCGCAGATTCCTACGAGCAGTACTTC

D: .
size: .
length: 15
J: TRBJ1-2
V: TRBV5-5
CDR3: CANSLLRVWDYGYTF
DNA: TGTGCCAACAGCTTACTGAGGGTTTGGGACTATGGCTACACCTTC

D: .
size: many
length: 14
J: TRBJ2-5
V: TRBV5-1
CDR3: CASSDGRAQETQYF
DNA: TGCGCCAGCAGTGACGGACGGGCCCAAGAGACCCAGTACTTC

D: .
size: many
length: 14
J: TRBJ2-7
V: TRBV7-9
CDR3: CASSRGGDSYEQYF
DNA: TGTGCCAGCAGCCGGGGAGGAGATTCCTACGAGCAGTACTTC

D: .
size: many
length: 14
J: TRBJ2-5
V: TRBV5-1
CDR3: CASSLDGYQETQYF
DNA: TGCGCCAGCAGCTTGGATGGGTACCAAGAGACCCAGTACTTC

D: .
size: many
length: 15
J: TRBJ1-2
V: TRBV15
CDR3: CATSRDRQRDYGYTF
DNA: TGTGCCACCAGCAGAGACAGACAACGGGACTATGGCTACACCTTC

D: TRBD1
size: many
length: 14
J: TRBJ2-7
V: TRBV25-1
CDR3: CASTGTGSSYEQYF
DNA: TGTGCCAGCACCGGGACAGGAAGCTCCTACGAGCAGTACTTC

D: TRBD1
size: few
length: 15
J: TRBJ2-7
V: TRBV12-3/TRBV12-4
CDR3: CASRSWGQGAYEQYF
DNA: TGTGCCAGCAGATCCTGGGGACAGGGGGCCTACGAGCAGTACTTC

D: .
size: many
length: 14
J: TRBJ1-2
V: TRBV5-5
CDR3: CASSLDQGHYGYTF
DNA: TGTGCCAGCAGCTTGGATCAGGGCCACTATGGCTACACCTTC

D: TRBD2
size: many
length: 16
J: TRBJ2-3
V: TRBV20-1
CDR3: CSATAGGGVGTDTQYF
DNA: TGCAGTGCTACAGCGGGCGGGGGGGTTGGCACAGATACGCAGTATTTT

D: .
size: many
length: 15
J: TRBJ1-1
V: TRBV5-1
CDR3: CASSLMGGSNTEAFF
DNA: TGCGCCAGCAGCTTGATGGGGGGATCGAACACTGAAGCTTTCTTT

D: .
size: many
length: 14
J: TRBJ2-7
V: TRBV5-1
CDR3: CASSSRTGHYEQYF
DNA: TGCGCCAGCAGCTCCCGAACAGGACACTACGAGCAGTACTTC

D: TRBD1
size: many
length: 14
J: TRBJ1-5
V: TRBV20-1
CDR3: CSARGQGGGQPQHF
DNA: TGCAGTGCTAGGGGACAGGGAGGGGGTCAGCCCCAGCATTTT

D: .
size: many
length: 13
J: TRBJ1-2
V: TRBV12-3/TRBV12-4
CDR3: CASTSGTAYGYTF
DNA: TGTGCCAGCACCTCCGGGACGGCCTATGGCTACACCTTC

D: .
size: many
length: 17
J: TRBJ1-1
V: TRBV5-1
CDR3: CASSYLGGGQMNTEAFF
DNA: TGCGCCAGCAGCTATCTCGGGGGCGGGCAAATGAACACTGAAGCTTTCTTT

D: .
size: many
length: 15
J: TRBJ1-6
V: TRBV7-9
CDR3: CASSLAGAPNSPLHF
DNA: TGTGCCAGCAGCTTAGCGGGGGCACCTAATTCACCCCTCCACTTT

D: TRBD1
size: many
length: 12
J: TRBJ1-1
V: TRBV29-1
CDR3: CSGSQGQGEAFF
DNA: TGCAGCGGATCACAGGGACAGGGTGAAGCTTTCTTT

D: .
size: many
length: 14
J: TRBJ2-7
V: TRBV5-1
CDR3: CASSLVASSYEQYF
DNA: TGCGCCAGCAGCTTGGTGGCGAGCTCCTACGAGCAGTACTTC

D: .
size: few
length: 13
J: TRBJ2-3
V: TRBV20-1
CDR3: CSARVPGTHTQYF
DNA: TGCAGTGCTAGAGTTCCGGGCACACATACGCAGTATTTT

D: TRBD2
size: many
length: 16
J: TRBJ2-3
V: TRBV5-1
CDR3: CASRSGLAPGTDTQYF
DNA: TGCGCCAGCAGATCCGGACTAGCCCCAGGCACAGATACGCAGTATTTT

D: TRBD1
size: many
length: 15
J: TRBJ2-7
V: TRBV5-1
CDR3: CASSSTGTGINEQYF
DNA: TGCGCCAGCAGCTCAACCGGGACAGGGATAAACGAGCAGTACTTC

D: .
size: many
length: 14
J: TRBJ2-7
V: TRBV5-1
CDR3: CASTLGLYLYEQYF
DNA: TGCGCCAGCACCCTTGGTTTATACTTATACGAGCAGTACTTC

D: TRBD1
size: many
length: 14
J: TRBJ1-2
V: TRBV5-1
CDR3: CASRPGGTGSGYTF
DNA: TGCGCCAGCAGGCCTGGCGGGACAGGAAGCGGCTACACCTTC